The clone carrying this T cell receptor (beta chain) was detected only a few times. Authors' processing steps: Counts of nucleated cells, estimated from reference gene primer amplification, were obtained. Produced via immunoSEQ multiplex PCR; TCRdb's table is partial and in-frame only. V, J and clone size were drawn from that table, and D and trimming were deduced from the DNA. The sample yields around 250,000 clones, roughly nine tenths seen once. The CDR3 spans 15 residues. This entry comes from a study of blood T cell repertoires in COVID-19. Study context: Samples of COVID-19 (acute and convalescent) were obtained from the United States, Italy and Spain. T cells, B-cell-depleted T cells, or PBMCs provided the cDNA or gDNA that served as material.

Grouping used clinical history reported by participants in a survey and questionnaire. The sequencing input was PBMCs or T cells enriched from blood (not recorded which). V and J are TRBV21-1 and TRBJ1-5; the D call of TRBD1 is as the table states it, not checked on the DNA. TRBV21-1 is marked as a pseudogene. The TCR was taken from a human donor in a cohort exposed to, infected with or recovered from COVID-19 (not recorded which). The donor label of this sample is uncertain. CDR3 protein: CASTPRTGSNQPQHF. The CDR3 DNA sequence: TGTGCCAGCACCCCAAGGACAGGGAGCAATCAGCCCCAGCATTTT.